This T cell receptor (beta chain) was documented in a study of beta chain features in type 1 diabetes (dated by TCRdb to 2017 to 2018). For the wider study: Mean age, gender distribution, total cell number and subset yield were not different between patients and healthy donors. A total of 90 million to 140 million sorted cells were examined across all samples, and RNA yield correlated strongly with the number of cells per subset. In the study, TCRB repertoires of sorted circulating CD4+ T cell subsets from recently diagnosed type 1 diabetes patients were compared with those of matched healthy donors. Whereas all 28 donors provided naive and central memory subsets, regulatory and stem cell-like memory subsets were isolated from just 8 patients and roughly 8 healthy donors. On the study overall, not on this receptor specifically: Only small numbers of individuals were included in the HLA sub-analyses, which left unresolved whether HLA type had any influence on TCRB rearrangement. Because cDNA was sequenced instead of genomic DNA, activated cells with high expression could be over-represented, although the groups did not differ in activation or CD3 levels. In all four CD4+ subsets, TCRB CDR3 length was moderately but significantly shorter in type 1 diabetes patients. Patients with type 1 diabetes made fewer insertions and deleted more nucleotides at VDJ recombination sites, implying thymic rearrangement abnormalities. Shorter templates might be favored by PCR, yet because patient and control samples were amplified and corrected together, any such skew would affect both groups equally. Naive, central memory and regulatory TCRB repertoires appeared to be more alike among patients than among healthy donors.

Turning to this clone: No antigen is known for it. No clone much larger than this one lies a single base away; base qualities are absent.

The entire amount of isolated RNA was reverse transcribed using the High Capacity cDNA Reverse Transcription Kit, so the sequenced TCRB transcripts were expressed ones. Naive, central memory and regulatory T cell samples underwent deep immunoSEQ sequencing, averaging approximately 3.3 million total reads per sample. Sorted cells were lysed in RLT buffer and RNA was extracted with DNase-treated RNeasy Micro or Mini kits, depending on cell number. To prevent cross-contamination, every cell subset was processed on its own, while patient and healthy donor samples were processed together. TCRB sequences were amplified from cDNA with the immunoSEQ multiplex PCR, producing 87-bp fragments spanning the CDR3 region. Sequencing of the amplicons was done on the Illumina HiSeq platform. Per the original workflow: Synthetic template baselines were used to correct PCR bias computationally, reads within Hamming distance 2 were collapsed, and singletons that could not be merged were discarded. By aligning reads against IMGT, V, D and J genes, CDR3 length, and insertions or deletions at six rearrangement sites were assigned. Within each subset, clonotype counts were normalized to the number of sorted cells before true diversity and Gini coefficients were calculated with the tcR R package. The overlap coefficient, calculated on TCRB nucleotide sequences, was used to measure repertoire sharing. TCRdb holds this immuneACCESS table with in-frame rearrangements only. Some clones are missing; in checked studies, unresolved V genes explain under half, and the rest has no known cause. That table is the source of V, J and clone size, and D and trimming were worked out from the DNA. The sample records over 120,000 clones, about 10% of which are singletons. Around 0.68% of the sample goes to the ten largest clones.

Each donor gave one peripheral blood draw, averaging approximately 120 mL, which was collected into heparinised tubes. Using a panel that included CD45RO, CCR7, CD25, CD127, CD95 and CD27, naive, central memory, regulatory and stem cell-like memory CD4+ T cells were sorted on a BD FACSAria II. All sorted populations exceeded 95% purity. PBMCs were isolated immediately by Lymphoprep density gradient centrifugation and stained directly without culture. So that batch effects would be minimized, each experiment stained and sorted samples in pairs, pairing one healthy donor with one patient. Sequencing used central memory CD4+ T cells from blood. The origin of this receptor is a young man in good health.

CDR3 loop: CASSFITPSATDTQYF. The DNA is TGTGCCAGCAGCTTCATTACACCTTCCGCCACAGATACGCAGTATTTT. The chain was built from TRBV5-6 and TRBJ2-3; the D gene identity is not certain. Its CDR3 holds 16 amino acids, cysteine through phenylalanine. The DNA shown is the 48-base CDR3, in frame from base 1. V lost 2 bases and J lost 2 bases; the stretch between them is 15 bases long. The CDR1 and CDR2 encoded by the germline V gene are SGHDT and YYEEEE. Beyond the CDR3, the reference TRBV5-6 and TRBJ2-3 genes provide the residues; the full variable domain reads: DAGVTQSPTHLIKTRGQQVTLRCSPKSGHDTVSWYQQALGQGPQFIFQYYEEEERQRGNFPDRFSGHQFPNYSSELNVNALLLGDSALYLCASSFITPSATDTQYFGPGTRLTVL.